The next 13 T cell receptor beta chains were all read from a single sample in a study of CD8+ T cells in alopecia areata. Sequencing used cDNA as its template, made by extracting RNA and reverse transcribing it. The assay was immunoSEQ multiplex PCR, and TCRdb's table has in-frame clones only and misses some. The profile shows nearly 200,000 clones, 58% of them singletons. Treatment of the sample: oral pan-JAK inhibitor, 5-10 mg twice daily. The sample consisted of CD4+ T cells sorted from blood, taken at week 24, from a patient treated with tofacitinib. The source is a human donor with alopecia areata.

The gene calls are TRBV4-1 and TRBJ1-2; a possible D gene is TRBD1 (5 bases). Between the trimmed V and J ends, which lost 0 bases and 7 bases, there was a span of 6 bases. CDR3 length: 12 residues. Germline V gene data show CDR1 as MGHRA and CDR2 as YSYEKL. CDR3 sequence: CASSQDGAGYTF. Written as DNA, the CDR3 is TGCGCCAGCAGCCAAGATGGGGCTGGCTACACCTTC.

Concerning this clone itself: The same CDR3 can be traced to other DNA sequences in this sample. V gene TRBV5-6 combines with J gene TRBJ2-2; D is undetermined. V was clipped by 0 bases and J by 4 bases, with 7 bases between them. The CDR3 consists of 14 residues. Germline CDR1 SGHDT, CDR2 YYEEEE. The CDR3, as DNA: TGTGCCAGCAGCTTGGAACGGGCCACCGGGGAGCTGTTTTTT. Protein: CASSLERATGELFF.

J is TRBJ2-1 and V is TRBV7-3, with 12 nucleotides matching TRBD2. Trimming removed 5 bases from V and 1 base from J; junction bases left unmatched: 9. Germline V gene lookup returns CDR1 SGHTA and CDR2 FQGTGA. There are 18 residues in the CDR3. Here the CDR3 DNA reads TGTGCCAGCAGCCCAAAGACTAGCGGGGGACTATCCTACAATGAGCAGTTCTTC. Residues: CASSPKTSGGLSYNEQFF.

The CDR3 sequence: CAWSVLRNRGSYNEQFF. DNA of the CDR3: TGTGCCTGGAGTGTATTACGGAACAGAGGCTCCTACAATGAGCAGTTCTTC. This sequence joins TRBV30 and TRBJ2-1; no clear D gene. The CDR3 spans 17 residues. CDR1 and CDR2 (germline): GTSNPN, SVGIG (reference sequence). V was shortened by 0 bases and J by 0 bases, with 15 bases between the two germline ends.

This clone was detected only a few times. The chain uses TRBV30 and TRBJ2-3; the D is unclear. V was cut by 3 bases and J by 2 bases, with 3 bases left in between. Germline V CDR1 and CDR2: GTSNPN, SVGIG (reference sequence). The CDR3 is 11 residues long. This CDR3 is CAWSPTDTQYF. CDR3 nucleotides: TGTGCCTGGAGCCCCACAGATACGCAGTATTTT.

This clone showed up just once. Different DNA sequences within this sample yield the same CDR3. Written as DNA, the CDR3 is TGTGCCTGGAGTGGCGGGACTAGCGGGAGATGGGTACAAGAGACCCAGTACTTC. Residues: CAWSGGTSGRWVQETQYF. J is TRBJ2-5 and V is TRBV30; 14 nucleotides align to TRBD2. The CDR3 has 18 amino acids. V shed 1 base, J shed 2 bases, and the junction held 9 bases outside the gene matches. The germline gives CDR1 GTSNPN, CDR2 SVGIG (reference sequence). The full variable domain, with the rest looked up from reference TRBV30 and TRBJ2-5, is SQTIHQWPATLVQPVGSPLSLECTVEGTSNPNLYWYRQAAGRGLQLLFYSVGIGQISSEVPQNLSASRPQDRQFILSSKKLLLSDSGFYLCAWSGGTSGRWVQETQYFGPGTRLLVL.

This chain links TRBV2 with TRBJ2-5; 9 nucleotides agree with TRBD2. The CDR3 has 14 residues. Germline-derived CDR1 and CDR2 are SNHLY and FYNNEI. Unmatched junction bases numbered 4, after V lost 7 bases and J lost 1 base. The DNA for the CDR3 is TGTGCCAGCAACCTAGCGGGGACCCAAGAGACCCAGTACTTC. This encodes CASNLAGTQETQYF. The whole variable domain, filled in from reference TRBV2 and TRBJ2-5, reads EPEVTQTPSHQVTQMGQEVILRCVPISNHLYFYWYRQILGQKVEFLVSFYNNEISEKSEIFDDQFSVERPDGSNFTLKIRSTKLEDSAMYFCASNLAGTQETQYFGPGTRLLVL.

The chain combines TRBV30 with TRBJ1-4, with a tentative D call TRBD1 (6 bases). The CDR3 consists of 14 residues. The germline gives CDR1 GTSNPN, CDR2 SVGIG (reference sequence). V lost 5 bases to trimming and J lost 3 bases, with 13 bases between them. The CDR3 region has the DNA TGTGCCTGGGATAAAGGGGGGTCTAATGAAAAACTGTTTTTT. As protein: CAWDKGGSNEKLFF.

The chain uses TRBV4-3 and TRBJ2-4; D might be TRBD1 (6 bases). Germline V gene data show CDR1 as LGHNA and CDR2 as YSLEER. V lost 3 bases, J lost 0 bases, and 15 bases lay in between. The CDR3 is made up of 17 amino acids. CDR3 protein: CASSQGAASGAKNIQYF. DNA for the CDR3: TGCGCCAGCAGCCAGGGGGCCGCCAGCGGAGCCAAAAACATTCAGTACTTC.

This clone was counted between two and nine times. The chain joins TRBV30 to TRBJ2-7; TRBD1 aligns across 7 bases. The ends lost 6 bases at V and 4 bases at J; junction bases unmatched: 9. Germline CDR1 GTSNPN, CDR2 SVGIG (reference sequence). The CDR3 spans 13 residues. CDR3: CACLPGGVYEQYF. The CDR3, as DNA: TGTGCCTGCTTGCCAGGGGGTGTGTACGAGCAGTACTTC.

This clone was seen a few times. The chain uses TRBV4-2 and TRBJ2-2, with TRBD2 as a possible D gene (6 bases). Germline V gene sequence: CDR1 LGHNA, CDR2 YNFKEQ. The germline V and J ends were trimmed by 0 bases and 6 bases, with 20 bases remaining between them. The CDR3 spans 18 residues. CDR3 nucleotides: TGTGCCAGCAGCCAAGATGTCAGCGGGTTGAGTTTTCCCGGGGAGCTGTTTTTT. Translating gives CASSQDVSGLSFPGELFF.

This clone was detected a few times. The V call is TRBV4-3, the J call TRBJ2-1; 9 bases are a match to TRBD1. The V and J ends lost 4 bases and 5 bases, in that order; junction bases with no gene match: 6. The germline CDR1 and CDR2 sequences are LGHNA and YSLEER. This CDR3 contains 15 residues. The CDR3 sequence is CASSPWTGVNNEQFF. As DNA, the CDR3 is TGCGCCAGCAGCCCCTGGACAGGGGTTAACAATGAGCAGTTCTTC.

This clone occurred once. The chain links TRBV5-1 to TRBJ2-1; TRBD1 matches 8 bases. J gave up 5 bases and V 3 bases, and 7 bases lay outside the gene matches. This CDR3 is 15 amino acids long. Per the germline V gene, CDR1 is SGHRS and CDR2 is YFSETQ. The CDR3 reads CASSWGDRLNNEQFF. The CDR3 DNA is TGCGCCAGCAGCTGGGGGGACAGGCTCAACAATGAGCAGTTCTTC.